A single T cell receptor (beta chain) is shown here with its context. Its antigen remains unidentified. The sample originates from a study of identical twins. TCRdb re-called the 5' RACE reads through MiXCR, storing one row per CDR3 protein. The sample records more than 650,000 distinct CDR3 sequences, 6% to 6.5% being singletons. Findings of the study overall: With monozygotic twins, out-of-frame TCR alpha sharing exceeded what models estimated. Where beta out-of-frame sequences were concerned, excess twin sharing was weaker.

The CDR3 is 16 amino acids. The germline V gene has CDR1 MGHDK and CDR2 SYGVNS. V lost 5 bases and J lost 1; bases outside the gene matches: 7. Healthy Caucasians provided all donations. The chain is built from TRBV25-1 and TRBJ2-1, with 8 bases matching TRBD2. The sequence derives from a man between 18 and 35 years old in good health. The sequencing input was naive T cells sorted from blood. The DNA for the CDR3 is TGTGCCAGCAGTCCAATAGCGGGAAGGTCCTACAATGAGCAGTTCTTC. It codes for CASSPIAGRSYNEQFF.